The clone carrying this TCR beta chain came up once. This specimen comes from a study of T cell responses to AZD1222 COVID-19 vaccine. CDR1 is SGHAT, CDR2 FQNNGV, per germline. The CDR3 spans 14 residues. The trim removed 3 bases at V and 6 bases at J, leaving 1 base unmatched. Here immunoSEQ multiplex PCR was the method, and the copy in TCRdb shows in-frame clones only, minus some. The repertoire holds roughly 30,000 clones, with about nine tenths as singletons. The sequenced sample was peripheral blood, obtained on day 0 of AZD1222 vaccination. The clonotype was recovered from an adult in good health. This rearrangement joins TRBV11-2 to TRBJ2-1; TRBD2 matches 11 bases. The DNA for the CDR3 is TGTGCCAGCAGCTTCGGACTAGCGGGCAATGAGCAGTTCTTC. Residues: CASSFGLAGNEQFF. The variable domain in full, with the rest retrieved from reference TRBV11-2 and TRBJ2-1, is EAGVAQSPRYKIIEKRQSVAFWCNPISGHATLYWYQQILGQGPKLLIQFQNNGVVDDSQLPKDRFSAERLKGVDSTLKIQPAKLEDSAVYLCASSFGLAGNEQFFGPGTRLTVL.